This T cell receptor (beta chain) emerged from a study of cytomegalovirus exposure and HLA in healthy donors. Whole-study results and caveats: Overall, about 160 TCR beta chains were annotated as cytomegalovirus-associated.

The CDR3 has 13 amino acids. Losses at the gene ends were 4 bases for V and 6 bases for J; bases not matched to a gene: 3. CDR1 is WSHSY, CDR2 SAAADI, per germline. Comments on this clone: The antigen is unknown.

Libraries were prepared by immunoSEQ multiplex PCR; TCRdb keeps only in-frame clonotypes and omits some of them. The table has some 150,000 clones, about 89% seen once; the top ten hold about 0.65%. The clonotype was recovered from a young man in good health and CMV-seronegative. Material: PBMCs. This chain uses TRBV10-2 with TRBJ1-3; 7 bases fit TRBD1. The CDR3 DNA reads as TGCGCCAGCAGTGTTGAGGGGGCAAACACCATATATTTT. It encodes CASSVEGANTIYF.